The T cell receptor beta chain under discussion was sequenced for a study of T cell responses to AZD1222 COVID-19 vaccine. Here immunoSEQ multiplex PCR was the method, and the copy in TCRdb shows in-frame clones only, minus some. This sample has 80,000 to 95,000 clones, with approximately 90% found just once. The germline V and J ends were trimmed by 1 base and 6 bases, with 15 bases remaining between them. CDR3 size: 15 residues. CDR1 and CDR2 from the germline V gene are LGHDT and YNNKEL (reference sequence). The chain has TRBV3-1 (or the pseudogene TRBV3-2) and TRBJ1-1; TRBD1 might be the D (6 bases). Sequencing used peripheral blood, obtained on day 0 of AZD1222 vaccination. This receptor was obtained from an adult in good health. CDR3 sequence (DNA): TGTGCCAGCAGCCAAGGAGGGGGGCTTGGGGCTGAAGCTTTCTTT. Protein sequence: CASSQGGGLGAEAFF.